Listed below are T cell receptor beta chains from one sample, sequenced in a study of T cells after yellow fever vaccination. TCRdb analysed the 5' RACE reads with MiXCR anew, one entry per CDR3 protein. The data hold 150,000 to 200,000 distinct CDR3 sequences, with around 7.2% observed a single time. Source: CD4+ T cells sorted from PBMCs, taken 5 days after the first yellow fever vaccination. The receptors come from a man between 18 and 29 years old who received the YFV17D yellow fever vaccine. The CDR3 runs from the conserved cysteine through the conserved F or W. A D gene is named only where the DNA matches it firmly. Clone size is not always given. Where it is, it says once, few, many or a class for expanded clones.

V gene: TRBV7-2; J gene: TRBJ2-3; clone size: many; D gene: -; CDR3 DNA: TGTGCCAGCAGCCCCCTTAGCTGGGGGACGCAGTATTTT; CDR3 protein: CASSPLSWGTQYF
V gene: TRBV7-2; J gene: TRBJ1-4; clone size: many; D gene: TRBD1; CDR3 DNA: TGTGCCAGCAGCTTACCGACAGGGGATAATGAAAAACTGTTTTTT; CDR3 protein: CASSLPTGDNEKLFF
V gene: TRBV20-1; J gene: TRBJ2-5; clone size: few; D gene: -; CDR3 DNA: TGCAGTGCTACTCATCAAGAGACCCAGTACTTC; CDR3 protein: CSATHQETQYF
V gene: TRBV12-3/TRBV12-4; J gene: TRBJ2-5; clone size: many; D gene: -; CDR3 DNA: TGTGCCAGCAGTTTCAGGCGCGGCCAAGAGACCCAGTACTTC; CDR3 protein: CASSFRRGQETQYF
V gene: TRBV19; J gene: TRBJ2-2; clone size: few; D gene: TRBD1; CDR3 DNA: TGTGCCAGTAGTCTTCTCCCAGGGGGCACCGGGGAGCTGTTTTTT; CDR3 protein: CASSLLPGGTGELFF
V gene: TRBV7-2; J gene: TRBJ2-3; clone size: many; D gene: -; CDR3 DNA: TGTGCCAGCAGCTTAGTACAGGGTATTTTCACAGATACGCAGTATTTT; CDR3 protein: CASSLVQGIFTDTQYF
V gene: TRBV19; J gene: TRBJ2-7; clone size: many; D gene: -; CDR3 DNA: TGTGCCAGTAGCAACCGCCCCTACGAGCAGTACTTC; CDR3 protein: CASSNRPYEQYF
V gene: TRBV29-1; J gene: TRBJ2-5; clone size: many; D gene: -; CDR3 DNA: TGCAGCGGTACGGTGACCAGGCATCTCGAGACCCAGTACTTC; CDR3 protein: CSGTVTRHLETQYF
V gene: TRBV18; J gene: TRBJ1-2; clone size: many; D gene: -; CDR3 DNA: TGTGCCAGCTCACTAGCCGGGACTGCAGTGGGCTACACCTTC; CDR3 protein: CASSLAGTAVGYTF
V gene: TRBV3-1; J gene: TRBJ2-1; clone size: -; D gene: -; CDR3 DNA: TGTGCCTCCTGCCAAGGTCGGGGCCGGGTTTTTGCAAGTTACAATGAGCAGTTCTTC; CDR3 protein: CASCQGRGRVFASYNEQFF
V gene: TRBV6-5; J gene: TRBJ2-7; clone size: few; D gene: -; CDR3 DNA: TGTGCCAGCACTTACAGCAATTACGAGCAGTACTTC; CDR3 protein: CASTYSNYEQYF
V gene: TRBV6-1; J gene: TRBJ2-3; clone size: many; D gene: -; CDR3 DNA: TGTGCCAGCAGTGAAGAACAGGGGGGGAAAGATACGCAGTATTTT; CDR3 protein: CASSEEQGGKDTQYF
V gene: TRBV7-2; J gene: TRBJ2-4; clone size: -; D gene: -; CDR3 DNA: TGTGCCAGCAGCTCCGGGGTTGGAAACATTCAGTACTTC; CDR3 protein: CASSSGVGNIQYF
V gene: TRBV12-3/TRBV12-4; J gene: TRBJ1-1; clone size: many; D gene: -; CDR3 DNA: TGTGCCAGCACCTCGGAGGGATTGAACACTGAAGCTTTCTTT; CDR3 protein: CASTSEGLNTEAFF
V gene: TRBV27; J gene: TRBJ2-5; clone size: many; D gene: TRBD1; CDR3 DNA: TGTGCCAGCAGTTTATTCAGGGGGCTCGAGACCCAGTACTTC; CDR3 protein: CASSLFRGLETQYF
V gene: TRBV4-1; J gene: TRBJ2-1; clone size: -; D gene: TRBD2; CDR3 DNA: TGCGCCAGCAGCCCGGGAGGGGGGGCCCAGTTCTTC; CDR3 protein: CASSPGGGAQFF
V gene: TRBV3-1; J gene: TRBJ2-3; clone size: few; D gene: -; CDR3 DNA: TGTGCCAGCAGCCAACAAAGCACAGATACGCAGTATTTT; CDR3 protein: CASSQQSTDTQYF
V gene: TRBV7-9; J gene: TRBJ1-1; clone size: few; D gene: TRBD1; CDR3 DNA: TGTGCCAGCAGCTTATCTTCGGCAGGGGGTATGAACACTGAAGCTTTCTTT; CDR3 protein: CASSLSSAGGMNTEAFF
V gene: TRBV11-2; J gene: TRBJ2-5; clone size: many; D gene: -; CDR3 DNA: TGTGCCAGCAGCTTATGGAGCAGGGGTGAGACCCAGTACTTC; CDR3 protein: CASSLWSRGETQYF
V gene: TRBV2; J gene: TRBJ2-1; clone size: many; D gene: -; CDR3 DNA: TGTGCCAGCAGTGAACAGGGCTATTCCTACAATGAGCAGTTCTTC; CDR3 protein: CASSEQGYSYNEQFF
V gene: TRBV2; J gene: TRBJ2-3; clone size: many; D gene: TRBD1; CDR3 DNA: TGTGCCACGGACAGGGACACAGATACGCAGTATTTT; CDR3 protein: CATDRDTDTQYF
V gene: TRBV5-1; J gene: TRBJ2-5; clone size: -; D gene: TRBD2; CDR3 DNA: TGCGCCAGCGCAATGACTAGCGGATTCCAAGAGACCCAGTACTTC; CDR3 protein: CASAMTSGFQETQYF
V gene: TRBV5-6; J gene: TRBJ2-1; clone size: many; D gene: -; CDR3 DNA: TGTGCCAGCAGCTGGGGCCCGCACGAGTTCTTC; CDR3 protein: CASSWGPHEFF
V gene: TRBV3-1; J gene: TRBJ1-3; clone size: many; D gene: -; CDR3 DNA: TGTGCCAGCAGCCAAGAGGCTGCCGGAAACACCATATATTTT; CDR3 protein: CASSQEAAGNTIYF